This T cell receptor (beta chain) appears in the sequencing data of a study of early T cells in non-severe SARS-CoV-2 infection. From germline, CDR1 is SGHAT and CDR2 FQNNGV. The ends were cut back, 5 bases at V and 1 base at J, with 14 bases in the middle. This CDR3 has 15 amino acids. TCRdb passed the 5' RACE reads through MiXCR, listing each CDR3 protein once. The repertoire has about 110,000 distinct CDR3 sequences, 9.5% to 13% of them found once; the top ten carry 2.5% to 4%. This clonotype was counted between two and nine times. The sequence came from an adult who was a healthcare worker with PCR-confirmed SARS-CoV-2 infection or an uninfected control (not recorded which). Sequencing used whole blood. The V call is TRBV11-2, the J call TRBJ2-5, with D perhaps given as TRBD1 or TRBD2 (5 bases each). CDR3: CASSQGERRQETQYF. Here the CDR3 DNA reads TGTGCCAGCAGCCAAGGGGAGCGACGCCAAGAGACCCAGTACTTC.